This record covers a single TCR beta chain. These data originate in a study of early T cells in non-severe SARS-CoV-2 infection. Unique molecular identifiers were added to individual cDNA molecules. TCRdb re-analysed the 5' RACE reads in MiXCR, keeping a single row per CDR3 protein. This table holds about 77,000 distinct CDR3 sequences, about 15% found once. Sequencing used whole blood. The origin of this receptor is an adult who was a healthcare worker with PCR-confirmed SARS-CoV-2 infection or an uninfected control (not recorded which).

The CDR3 DNA reads as TGTGCCAGTATTAGGACAGGGGCCTTCAATCAGCCCCAGCATTTT. This encodes CASIRTGAFNQPQHF. The V call is TRBV19, the J call TRBJ1-5, with 9 bases that match TRBD1. Unmatched junction bases numbered 7, after V lost 7 bases and J lost 3 bases. CDR3 size: 15 residues. From germline, CDR1 is LNHDA and CDR2 SQIVND (reference sequence).